This T cell receptor beta chain is from a study of blood T cell repertoires in COVID-19. As for the study in general: COVID-19 samples collected from the United States, Italy and Spain covered acute and convalescent phases. In each case, the material was cDNA or gDNA derived from T cells, B-cell-depleted T cells, or PBMCs.

Seattle patients were enrolled while actively infected and followed longitudinally. After removal of 1 base from V and 6 bases from J, the junction contained 15 bases not matched to a gene. CDR1 and CDR2 from the germline V gene are MNHEY and SMNVEV (reference sequence). This CDR3 comprises 18 residues. In the study's own analysis: Quantification of nucleated cells was approximated via reference gene primer amplification. Method: immunoSEQ multiplex PCR; TCRdb's copy keeps in-frame clones and lacks some. V, J and clone size were drawn from that table, and D and trimming were deduced from the DNA. The sample yields about 70,000 clones, 70% to 90% seen once.

The rearrangement joins TRBV27 to TRBJ1-1, with TRBD1 matching over 9 bases. Sample: peripheral blood. The sequence came from a middle-aged man with COVID-19, enrolled during active disease. CDR3 bases: TGTGCCAGCAGTTTATTATACAGGGGGCGAAATCTCGTCCCTGAAGCTTTCTTT. Translation: CASSLLYRGRNLVPEAFF.